Presented here are 12 T cell receptor beta chains from one specimen sequenced in a study of cytomegalovirus exposure and HLA in healthy donors. Primers: 60 Vbeta forward and 13 Jbeta reverse. Clones were read by immunoSEQ multiplex PCR, and TCRdb kept only the in-frame ones, dropping some. In the table there are about 150,000 clones, over 80% of which are singletons. Sequences were obtained from PBMCs. Receptor source: a male donor in good health and CMV-seronegative.

The chain links TRBV6-5 to TRBJ1-2, with 7 bases matching TRBD1. Germline values: CDR1 MNHEY, CDR2 SVGAGI. The CDR3 covers 13 residues. After removal of 6 bases from V and 12 bases from J, the junction contained 13 bases not matched to a gene. The CDR3 loop is CASSHPKGASNTF. CDR3 bases: TGTGCCAGCAGCCACCCTAAGGGGGCGTCGAACACCTTC.

The chain has TRBV10-3 and TRBJ1-1; D remains unclear. The CDR3 is 12 amino acids. Trimming took off 6 bases at V and 4 bases at J, with 9 bases between the two ends. Germline V gene data show CDR1 as ENHRY and CDR2 as SYGVKD. CDR3 loop: CAISEDSTEAFF. The CDR3 region has the DNA TGTGCCATCAGCGAAGATAGCACTGAAGCTTTCTTT.

This clone was counted between two and nine times. Relative to the germline gene, one junction end is altered; a read error may explain this. This chain links TRBV7-7 with TRBJ2-5, with TRBD2 matching 7 bases. CDR1 is SSHAT and CDR2 is FNYEAQ in the germline V gene (reference sequence). This CDR3 region has 14 residues. The CDR3 loop is CASSSPGTKETQYF. As DNA, the CDR3 is TGTGCTAGCAGCTCACCCGGGACTAAGGAGACCCAGTACTTC.

The rearrangement links TRBV10-3 to TRBJ2-3; D is undetermined. V was clipped by 0 bases and J by 4 bases, with 5 bases between them. The CDR3 is made up of 13 amino acids. From germline, CDR1 is ENHRY and CDR2 SYGVKD. The CDR3 sequence is CAISESSSDTQYF. CDR3 nucleotide sequence: TGTGCCATCAGTGAGTCGAGTTCAGATACGCAGTATTTT.

The chain couples TRBV29-1 to TRBJ1-2; no definite D call. Trimming took 3 bases from V and 5 from J, leaving 10 bases between them. The CDR3 has 12 amino acids. The germline V gene has CDR1 SQVTM and CDR2 ANQGSEA. This CDR3 reads CSVERNDYGYTF. Here the CDR3 DNA reads TGCAGCGTTGAGAGGAACGATTATGGCTACACCTTC.

This clone came up a few times. This rearrangement joins TRBV25-1 to TRBJ1-1; the match to TRBD1 covers 7 bases. The CDR3 is made up of 15 amino acids. Germline lookup yields CDR1 MGHDK and CDR2 SYGVNS. The V segment lost 6 bases and the J segment 10 bases; nucleotides outside the gene matches: 17. The CDR3 loop reads CASSDESTGPAGAFF. CDR3 DNA sequence: TGTGCCAGCAGCGATGAGTCGACAGGGCCCGCCGGAGCTTTCTTT.

This clone was counted between two and nine times. The genes are TRBV5-4 and TRBJ2-3, with D perhaps matching TRBD2 (7 bases). Germline V gives CDR1 SGHNT, CDR2 YYREEE (reference sequence). The V end was cut by 6 bases, the J end by 5 bases, with 19 bases between. The CDR3 has 15 residues. CDR3 residues: CASTLRGGPRDTQYF. The CDR3 DNA is TGTGCCAGCACCCTGAGGGGGGGGCCTAGAGATACGCAGTATTTT. The entire variable domain, with the rest obtained from reference TRBV5-4 and TRBJ2-3, is as follows: ETGVTQSPTHLIKTRGQQVTLRCSSQSGHNTVSWYQQALGQGPQFIFQYYREEENGRGNFPPRFSGLQFPNYSSELNVNALELDDSALYLCASTLRGGPRDTQYFGPGTRLTVL.

J is TRBJ2-3 and V is TRBV5-1, with 7 bases matching TRBD1. Germline CDR1 reads SGHRS; CDR2 reads YFSETQ. The CDR3 is made up of 15 amino acids. After removal of 2 bases from V and 2 bases from J, the junction contained 5 bases not matched to a gene. The CDR3, as DNA: TGCGCCAGCAGCTTTTCGACAGGGCACACAGATACGCAGTATTTT. Translation gives CASSFSTGHTDTQYF.

This clone was detected only once. The chain links TRBV5-6 to TRBJ1-3, with D perhaps matching TRBD1 (5 bases). The CDR3 sequence is 14 residues long. Germline lookup yields CDR1 SGHDT and CDR2 YYEEEE. V lost 2 bases, J lost 4 bases, and 10 bases lay in between. As DNA, the CDR3 is TGTGCCAGCAGCTTTTCAGGGATGGGAAACACCATATATTTT. This encodes CASSFSGMGNTIYF. The variable domain in full, with the rest retrieved from reference TRBV5-6 and TRBJ1-3, is DAGVTQSPTHLIKTRGQQVTLRCSPKSGHDTVSWYQQALGQGPQFIFQYYEEEERQRGNFPDRFSGHQFPNYSSELNVNALLLGDSALYLCASSFSGMGNTIYFGEGSWLTVV.

V is TRBV2 and J is TRBJ2-1; maybe TRBD2 (6 bases). This CDR3 is 12 amino acids long. Germline CDR1 and CDR2: SNHLY and FYNNEI. Trimming left V 8 bases short and J 3 bases short, with 8 bases between. CDR3 in amino acids: CASGGVYNEQFF. The DNA for the CDR3 is TGTGCCAGCGGCGGGGTCTACAATGAGCAGTTCTTC.

The chain joins TRBV30 to TRBJ1-5, with 7 bases identical to TRBD1. J was trimmed by 5 bases and V by 5 bases; bases with no gene match: 9. Germline V gene data show CDR1 as GTSNPN and CDR2 as SVGIG (reference sequence). The CDR3 runs to 14 residues. The CDR3 sequence: CAWAPTGVHQPQHF. The CDR3 bases are TGTGCCTGGGCCCCTACAGGGGTCCATCAGCCCCAGCATTTT.

Worth noting for this clone: The same CDR3 can be traced to other DNA sequences in this sample. The CDR3 region is CASSQDPPGGFYGYTF. In nucleotides, the CDR3 is TGCGCCAGCAGCCAAGATCCCCCAGGGGGATTCTACGGCTACACCTTC. This chain joins TRBV4-1 and TRBJ1-2, with 7 positions matching TRBD1. The CDR3 length is 16 residues. Trimming cost V 0 bases and J 8 bases; bases outside gene matches: 12. Germline V lookup: CDR1 MGHRA, CDR2 YSYEKL.